A selection of T cell receptor beta chains follows, all from one sample in a study of blood T cell repertoires in COVID-19. TCRdb's table, derived via immunoSEQ multiplex PCR, lists solely in-frame clones and lacks some. The sample lists about 80,000 clones, about nine tenths occurring once. Material for sequencing was peripheral blood. The source of these receptors is a woman of 80 years or more with acute or convalescent COVID-19. CDR3s include the opening cysteine and the closing phenylalanine or tryptophan. The D gene is left open where the match is weak. Clone size is given for some rows only: seen once, a few or many times, or a class if the clone is expanded.

size,J,V,D,DNA,CDR3
.,TRBJ1-4,TRBV6-5,.,TGTGCCAGCAGAACTGAAGGACAGCCAAATGAAAAACTGTTTTTT,CASRTEGQPNEKLFF
.,TRBJ2-1,TRBV2,.,TGTGCCAGCAGGGGCACCACTAGTGATGGTGAGCAGTTCTTC,CASRGTTSDGEQFF
once,TRBJ1-2,TRBV27,.,TGTGCCAGCGGAGGCCTGACTGCGGACTATGGCTACACCTTC,CASGGLTADYGYTF
.,TRBJ1-3,TRBV3-1/TRBV3-2,.,TGTGCCAGCAGCCCCGCGGGGAACTCTGGAAACACCATATATTTT,CASSPAGNSGNTIYF
.,TRBJ2-1,TRBV18,TRBD1,TGTGCCAGCTCACCACGGGGACAGGGGCAGTACAATGAGCAGTTCTTC,CASSPRGQGQYNEQFF
.,TRBJ2-1,TRBV6-5,.,TGTGCCAGCACTAGGCGGAGGGCCACGGTGAATGAGCAGTTCTTC,CASTRRRATVNEQFF
once,TRBJ1-2,TRBV19,TRBD1,TGTGCCAGTACCCCTGGGGAGTCGGGACAGGACGCCTATGGCTACACCTTC,CASTPGESGQDAYGYTF
.,TRBJ1-2,TRBV6-2/TRBV6-3,.,TGTGCCAGCAGTTACCACAGGGTGGAGAACTATGGCTACACCTTC,CASSYHRVENYGYTF
.,TRBJ2-6,TRBV5-1,TRBD2,TGCGCCAGCAGCACGGGGAGGGAGGCTGGGGCCAACGTCCTGACTTTC,CASSTGREAGANVLTF
.,TRBJ1-5,TRBV4-3,.,TGCGCCAGCAGCCAAGATCCTTCGGTCAAGGGGAGCAATCAGCCCCAGCATTTT,CASSQDPSVKGSNQPQHF
.,TRBJ2-3,TRBV10-3,TRBD2,TGTGCCATCAGTGAGGAAGCGGGAGGGTCAGTAGATACGCAGTATTTT,CAISEEAGGSVDTQYF
.,TRBJ2-2,TRBV5-1,TRBD2,TGCGCCAGCAGCTTGGAGAGGACTAGCGGCACCGGGGAGCTGTTTTTT,CASSLERTSGTGELFF
.,TRBJ1-2,TRBV30,.,TGTGCCTGGAGATTAGGACTTGGTGGCTACACCTTC,CAWRLGLGGYTF
few,TRBJ2-1,TRBV24-1,.,TGTGCCACCAGTGAGTCCAACAATGAGCAGTTCTTC,CATSESNNEQFF
.,TRBJ2-3,TRBV5-5,.,TGTGCCAGCAGCTTGTCGGGCAGGGAAACAGATACGCAGTATTTT,CASSLSGRETDTQYF
.,TRBJ1-6,TRBV13,TRBD1,TGTGCCAGCAACCGGGACAGGGAGTCACCCCTCCACTTT,CASNRDRESPLHF
.,TRBJ1-6,TRBV6-5,TRBD1,TGTGCCAGCAGTCCCGGGACAGGGGGGTCCCCCCTCCACTTT,CASSPGTGGSPLHF
.,TRBJ2-1,TRBV5-1,TRBD2,TGCGCCAGCAGCTTGTCTAGCGGGAGGGCCGACGAGCAGTTCTTC,CASSLSSGRADEQFF
.,TRBJ2-5,TRBV4-3,.,TGCGCCAGCAGCCAGTCTACAGGGAGAGGCCAAGAGACCCAGTACTTC,CASSQSTGRGQETQYF
.,TRBJ1-2,TRBV29-1,.,TGCAGCGTTGAGGATGACAGACAAAAATACACCTTC,CSVEDDRQKYTF
once,TRBJ1-2,TRBV12-3/TRBV12-4,.,TGTGCCAGCAGTTACAGGGACGGCTACACCTTC,CASSYRDGYTF
once,TRBJ1-5,TRBV12-3/TRBV12-4,.,TGTGCCAGCAGTTTCGGGGACAATCAGCCCCAGCATTTT,CASSFGDNQPQHF
.,TRBJ2-7,TRBV19,TRBD2,TGTGCCAGTAGTGTAGAGCGGGAGGGCCCCTACGAGCAGTACTTC,CASSVEREGPYEQYF
medium-sized,TRBJ2-1,TRBV14,.,TGTGCCAGCAGCCCCCCGGAGGTTAAAGGGGGAATATACAATGAGCAGTTCTTC,CASSPPEVKGGIYNEQFF
.,TRBJ2-5,TRBV2,.,TGTGCCAGCAGTGATAAGCAGACCCAGTACTTC,CASSDKQTQYF
.,TRBJ2-1,TRBV21-1,.,TGTGCCAGCAGCAACTGGTTGACTAGCGGGAATCAGTTCTTC,CASSNWLTSGNQFF
.,TRBJ2-3,TRBV5-1,.,TGCGCCAGCAGCCCCACAATGGTGGCTGCAGATACGCAGTATTTT,CASSPTMVAADTQYF
.,TRBJ1-1,TRBV27,TRBD1,TGTGCCAGCAGTCACAGGGGTAGGGACACTGAAGCTTTCTTT,CASSHRGRDTEAFF
few,TRBJ1-6,TRBV5-6,.,TGTGCCAGCAGCGACGGGATGTCGTCACCCCTCCACTTT,CASSDGMSSPLHF
.,TRBJ2-2,TRBV5-6,TRBD1,TGTGCCAGCAGCTTGGCCCGCAGGGGGCGGGCCGGGGAGCTGTTTTTT,CASSLARRGRAGELFF
.,TRBJ2-2,TRBV19,.,TGTGCCAGTAGTATAGATTACGGGGGTGTCACCGGGGAGCTGTTTTTT,CASSIDYGGVTGELFF
.,TRBJ1-1,TRBV5-4,.,TGTGCCAGCAGCTGGCAGGGGTTGGAACGGGCTGAAGCTTTCTTT,CASSWQGLERAEAFF
.,TRBJ1-2,TRBV23-1,TRBD1,TGCGCCAGCAGTCAAGGACAGGGCTTCTATGGCTACACCTTC,CASSQGQGFYGYTF
.,TRBJ1-5,TRBV4-1,.,TGCGCCAGCAGCCAAGATGGAGGGGTCAATAGCAATCAGCCCCAGCATTTT,CASSQDGGVNSNQPQHF
few,TRBJ1-6,TRBV3-1/TRBV3-2,.,TGTGCCAGCAGCCATTCCCTCGGGGAAAGCTCCTATAATTCACCCCTCCACTTT,CASSHSLGESSYNSPLHF
.,TRBJ1-1,TRBV27,TRBD1,TGTGCCAGCAGTCCAAACAGGGGCCAGAACACTGAAGCTTTCTTT,CASSPNRGQNTEAFF
.,TRBJ1-1,TRBV11-2,.,TGTGCCAGCAGCCGACAGATGAACACTGAAGCTTTCTTT,CASSRQMNTEAFF
.,TRBJ1-4,TRBV5-4,TRBD1,TGTGCCAGCAGCACATCCCGGGACAGGGGGTTTACTAATGAAAAACTGTTTTTT,CASSTSRDRGFTNEKLFF
few,TRBJ2-3,TRBV9,TRBD2,TGTGCCAGCAGCGCCGGGACTAGCGGGGTACTCAGCACAGATACGCAGTATTTT,CASSAGTSGVLSTDTQYF
.,TRBJ2-3,TRBV7-8,.,TGTGCCAGCAGCCTTCGGACAGGCACAGATACGCAGTATTTT,CASSLRTGTDTQYF
.,TRBJ2-2,TRBV27,.,TGTGCCAGCAGTCCCCACGGGGACACCGGGGAGCTGTTTTTT,CASSPHGDTGELFF